The 25 T cell receptor beta chains below come from one sample, sequenced in a study of T cell changes during pregnancy in multiple sclerosis (dated 2019 in TCRdb). The library was obtained by the immunoSEQ multiplex PCR assay. Here the immuneACCESS table is served through TCRdb, limited to in-frame sequences with V and J called. Missing clones are a known gap in these copies; in checked studies unresolved V genes cover under half, and the rest lacks a known reason. The table for this sample lists over 90,000 clones; approximately 90% of them were counted only once. 0.95% of the sample goes to the ten largest clones. The sample was peripheral blood, taken before pregnancy. The receptor set was obtained from a female donor with multiple sclerosis, enrolled in a pregnancy study.

This chain uses TRBV5-5 with TRBJ1-5; 7 positions agree with TRBD1. CDR1 and CDR2 from the germline V gene are SGHKS and YYEKEE (reference sequence). Trimming removed 4 bases from V and 4 bases from J; junction bases left unmatched: 11. This CDR3 spans 16 amino acids. CDR3 nucleotides: TGTGCCAGCAGCCCGATGGGACAGACCAGAAATCAGCCCCAGCATTTT. It codes for CASSPMGQTRNQPQHF.

This chain uses TRBV9 with TRBJ2-5, with 9 bases aligning to TRBD2. V gave up 0 bases and J gave up 7 bases; unmatched junction bases: 7. This CDR3 contains 15 residues. The germline gives CDR1 SGDLS, CDR2 YYNGEE. The CDR3 sequence is CASSVGASGVGTQYF. The CDR3 DNA follows: TGTGCCAGCAGCGTAGGGGCTAGCGGGGTGGGGACCCAGTACTTC.

V gene TRBV2 combines with J gene TRBJ2-7; D gene ambiguous. The V end lost 7 bases, the J end lost 4 bases, and 11 bases lay between the germline ends. The CDR3 has 12 amino acids. Per the germline V gene, CDR1 is SNHLY and CDR2 is FYNNEI. CDR3 DNA sequence: TGTGCCAGCACCCCAGTCGCATACGAGCAGTACTTC. It encodes CASTPVAYEQYF.

This chain links TRBV14 with TRBJ2-5; 11 nucleotides agree with TRBD2. Germline CDR1 and CDR2: SGHDN and FVKESK. V lost 4 bases, J lost 2 bases, and 9 bases stayed unmatched. There are 17 residues in the CDR3. The CDR3, as DNA: TGTGCCAGCAGCCGCCCCCGCCCTAGCGGGGGGCAAGAGACCCAGTACTTC. It translates to CASSRPRPSGGQETQYF.

This sequence joins TRBV5-1 and TRBJ1-1, with a weak D call TRBD1 (5 bases). The germline gives CDR1 SGHRS, CDR2 YFSETQ. The CDR3 spans 17 residues. V was trimmed by 0 bases and J by 3 bases, leaving 18 bases between them. The CDR3 DNA reads TGCGCCAGCAGCTTGGGTCCAGGGCATATAGGGGACACTGAAGCTTTCTTT. Protein sequence: CASSLGPGHIGDTEAFF.

The chain employs TRBV28 and TRBJ2-7, with 8 bases that match TRBD2. Germline CDR1 MDHEN, CDR2 SYDVKM. This CDR3 contains 14 residues. The V gene end was trimmed by 5 bases and the J gene end by 1 base; junction bases not matched to a gene: 4. For the CDR3, the DNA is TGTGCCAGCAGTCTAGCGGGCACTTCCTACGAGCAGTACTTC. Protein sequence: CASSLAGTSYEQYF.

This clone was observed a single time. The rearrangement joins TRBV6-6 to TRBJ1-1, with D perhaps matching TRBD1 (5 bases). This CDR3 spans 13 amino acids. Trimming took 6 bases from V and 1 from J, leaving 9 bases between them. CDR1 MNHNY and CDR2 SVGAGI come from the germline V gene (reference sequence). CDR3 loop: CASRDTENTEAFF. Written as DNA, the CDR3 is TGTGCCAGCAGGGACACAGAGAACACTGAAGCTTTCTTT.

This rearrangement joins TRBV30 to TRBJ1-3; D remains ambiguous. Trimming stripped 5 bases from V and 10 bases from J, with 9 bases between. The CDR3 sequence is 10 residues long. The germline CDR1 and CDR2 sequences are GTSNPN and SVGIG (reference sequence). CDR3 in amino acids: CAWGAGTIYF. In DNA form, the CDR3 reads TGTGCCTGGGGCGCGGGGACCATATATTTT.

This chain connects TRBV6-5 to TRBJ1-2; the match to TRBD1 covers 7 bases. This CDR3 contains 13 residues. V trimming: 7 bases; J trimming: 3 bases; junction bases outside the gene matches: 5. CDR1 MNHEY and CDR2 SVGAGI come from the germline V gene. In DNA, the CDR3 is TGTGCCAGCAATCGAACAGGGGACTATGGCTACACCTTC. Its protein product is CASNRTGDYGYTF.

This sequence joins TRBV5-8 and TRBJ1-5; 8 bases line up with TRBD1. Germline V gene sequence: CDR1 SGHTS, CDR2 YDEGEE. The CDR3 loop spans 15 amino acids. V shed 4 bases, J shed 5 bases, and the junction held 8 bases outside the gene matches. The CDR3 nucleotides are TGTGCCAGCAGCCGAGGCGACAGGGGCGATCAGCCCCAGCATTTT. Protein sequence: CASSRGDRGDQPQHF. Supplemented by reference TRBV5-8 and TRBJ1-5, the full variable domain reads EAGVTQSPTHLIKTRGQQATLRCSPISGHTSVYWYQQALGLGLQFLLWYDEGEERNRGNFPPRFSGRQFPNYSSELNVNALELEDSALYLCASSRGDRGDQPQHFGDGTRLSIL.

J is TRBJ2-7 and V is TRBV19; D call uncertain. The CDR3 totals 12 residues. Germline values: CDR1 LNHDA, CDR2 SQIVND (reference sequence). Deletions cut 5 bases from V and 5 bases from J, with 10 bases between. The DNA of the CDR3 is TGTGCCAGTAGTCCCCACAATCACGAGCAGTACTTC. It specifies CASSPHNHEQYF.

The chain is built from TRBV15 and TRBJ2-7; the D gene is possibly TRBD2 (6 bases). V was cut by 0 bases and J by 3 bases, with 9 bases left in between. From germline, CDR1 is LNHNV and CDR2 YYDKDF (reference sequence). CDR3 length: 14 residues. CDR3 protein: CATSREAGLYEQYF. In DNA form, the CDR3 reads TGTGCCACCAGCAGAGAGGCGGGACTCTACGAGCAGTACTTC.

This chain connects TRBV4-1 to TRBJ2-1, with 9 bases matching TRBD2. The CDR3 is 15 amino acids. CDR1 and CDR2 (germline): MGHRA, YSYEKL. The V gene end was trimmed by 1 base and the J gene end by 4 bases; junction bases not matched to a gene: 2. CDR3 bases: TGCGCCAGCAGCCAAGCGACTAGCGGATACAATGAGCAGTTCTTC. This sequence encodes CASSQATSGYNEQFF.

The gene calls are TRBV7-8 and TRBJ1-2; 7 positions agree with TRBD1. Germline assignment: CDR1 SGHVS and CDR2 FQNEAQ. The CDR3 runs to 15 residues. The V and J ends lost 1 base and 5 bases, in that order; junction bases with no gene match: 7. The CDR3 coding sequence is TGTGCCAGCAGCTTAGGAGAGGGACAGCGTTATGGCTACACCTTC. Amino acid sequence: CASSLGEGQRYGYTF. Full variable domain (missing parts from reference TRBV7-8 and TRBJ1-2): GAGVSQSPRYKVAKRGQDVALRCDPISGHVSLFWYQQALGQGPEFLTYFQNEAQLDKSGLPSDRFFAERPEGSVSTLKIQRTQQEDSAVYLCASSLGEGQRYGYTFGSGTRLTVV.

The rearrangement uses TRBV5-1 and TRBJ1-4, with 9 bases identical to TRBD1. V was pared by 4 bases and J by 8 bases, with 9 bases of the junction left unmatched. CDR1 is SGHRS and CDR2 is YFSETQ in the germline V gene. The CDR3 extends over 15 amino acids. The CDR3 sequence: CASSKQTGGLEKLFF. Here the CDR3 DNA reads TGCGCCAGCAGCAAACAGACAGGGGGTTTGGAAAAACTGTTTTTT. The full variable domain, completed using reference TRBV5-1 and TRBJ1-4, is KAGVTQTPRYLIKTRGQQVTLSCSPISGHRSVSWYQQTPGQGLQFLFEYFSETQRNKGNFPGRFSGRQFSNSRSEMNVSTLELGDSALYLCASSKQTGGLEKLFFGSGTQLSVL.

V usage is TRBV10-3 and J usage is TRBJ1-1, with TRBD1 identical over 7 bases. Germline CDR1 reads ENHRY; CDR2 reads SYGVKD. CDR3 length: 12 residues. V shed 6 bases, J shed 4 bases, and the junction held 2 bases outside the gene matches. Here the CDR3 reads CAISYRGTEAFF. DNA of the CDR3: TGTGCCATCAGCTACAGGGGCACTGAAGCTTTCTTT.

CDR3 DNA: TGTGCCAGCAGCCAGCGGGAGTACTACAATGAGCAGTTCTTC. Protein sequence: CASSQREYYNEQFF. The rearrangement uses TRBV2 and TRBJ2-1; 8 positions agree with TRBD2. V lost 6 bases and J lost 3; bases outside the gene matches: 4. The CDR3 loop spans 14 amino acids. Germline CDR1 and CDR2: SNHLY and FYNNEI.

The chain employs TRBV5-4 and TRBJ2-5; possible D gene TRBD2, 8 bases. The CDR3 length is 19 residues. Germline V CDR1 and CDR2: SGHNT, YYREEE (reference sequence). V was cut by 6 bases and J by 4 bases, with 31 bases left in between. The CDR3 here is CASTPRGGIIGRAAETQYF. CDR3 nucleotides: TGTGCCAGCACCCCCCGAGGGGGCATTATCGGGAGGGCGGCAGAGACCCAGTACTTC.

The V call is TRBV6-6, the J call TRBJ2-5; tentatively, D is TRBD1 (6 bases). The CDR3 has 12 amino acids. Germline V gene lookup returns CDR1 MNHNY and CDR2 SVGAGI (reference sequence). Deletions cut 9 bases from V and 5 bases from J, with 13 bases between. This CDR3 is CASQGWGETQYF. Written as DNA, the CDR3 is TGTGCCAGTCAGGGGTGGGGGGAGACCCAGTACTTC.

The V call is TRBV28, the J call TRBJ2-3, with 8 bases that match TRBD2. The CDR3 consists of 14 residues. Germline trimming cut 4 bases from V and 4 bases from J; bases unmatched to any gene: 4. Germline CDR1 and CDR2: MDHEN and SYDVKM. In nucleotides, the CDR3 is TGTGCCAGCAGTTCCTGGGGACTAGCAGATACGCAGTATTTT. Protein sequence: CASSSWGLADTQYF.

This chain uses TRBV6-6 with TRBJ2-3; TRBD2 agrees at 9 bases. Per germline, CDR1 MNHNY and CDR2 SVGAGI (reference sequence). The CDR3 totals 13 residues. With V trimmed by 7 bases and J by 5 bases, 4 bases remained unmatched. CDR3 in amino acids: CASNLAGLDTQYF. CDR3 coding DNA: TGTGCCAGCAATCTAGCGGGGTTAGATACGCAGTATTTT.

This clone was found once. V usage is TRBV4-1 and J usage is TRBJ1-5; D perhaps matches TRBD1 (5 bases). V lost 6 bases to trimming and J lost 1 base, with 13 bases between them. This CDR3 is 15 amino acids long. Germline assignment: CDR1 MGHRA and CDR2 YSYEKL. CDR3 loop: CASSPGVWSNQPQHF. CDR3 DNA sequence: TGCGCCAGCAGTCCGGGGGTTTGGAGCAATCAGCCCCAGCATTTT.

J is TRBJ2-7 and V is TRBV7-9; TRBD1 is a possible D gene (8 bases). The CDR3 runs 16 residues. CDR1 SEHNR and CDR2 FQNEAQ come from the germline V gene (reference sequence). V shed 5 bases and J shed 2 bases, with 19 bases lying between them. The DNA of the CDR3 is TGTGCCAGCAGCCCTAGCGGACAGGGCTTCCCCTACGAGCAGTACTTC. It is translated as CASSPSGQGFPYEQYF.

This clone has just one count. This chain uses TRBV5-4 with TRBJ1-2; D gene uncertain. The V end was cut by 4 bases, the J end by 7 bases, with 14 bases between. The CDR3 is made up of 13 amino acids. The V gene's germline CDR1 is SGHNT and CDR2 YYREEE (reference sequence). In nucleotides, the CDR3 is TGTGCCAGCAGCCCAGCGCCCAAAGGTGGCTACACCTTC. Residues: CASSPAPKGGYTF.

The rearrangement uses TRBV11-1 and TRBJ2-4, with D possibly matching TRBD2 (6 bases). V lost 3 bases and J 2 bases, leaving 11 bases between the germline ends. The length of the CDR3 is 15 residues. Germline CDR1 and CDR2: SGHAT and FQDESV (reference sequence). CDR3 DNA: TGTGCCAGCAGCTTGCAACTAGCAACCAAAAACATTCAGTACTTC. It translates to CASSLQLATKNIQYF.